The 13 T cell receptor beta chains below all came from one sample that was sequenced in a study of T-cell reconstitution after alpha-beta-depleted transplantation in children. Construction of the TCRbeta library involved unique molecular identifiers. In TCRdb, the PCR reads were re-called with MiXCR into one record per CDR3 protein. The repertoire holds 100,000 to 120,000 distinct CDR3 sequences, with around 6.4% as singletons. The sequenced sample was PBMCs, mostly from graft donor cells, obtained 360 days after TCRalphabeta/CD19-depleted stem cell transplant. All receptors come from a male patient between 2 and 10 years old who had a stem cell transplant for acute lymphoblastic leukemia, so the T cells may come from the graft donor.

J is TRBJ2-1 and V is TRBV6-2 or TRBV6-3; 7 bases line up with TRBD2. The germline CDR1 and CDR2 sequences are MNHEY and SVGEGT. The CDR3 covers 13 residues. The trim removed 2 bases at V and 7 bases at J, leaving 2 bases unmatched. CDR3 residues: CASSYAGVNEQFF. The CDR3 DNA sequence: TGTGCCAGCAGTTACGCGGGAGTGAATGAGCAGTTCTTC.

This clonotype was observed many times. This chain links TRBV6-1 with TRBJ2-7; D is unresolved. This CDR3 comprises 13 residues. Germline values: CDR1 MNHNS, CDR2 SASEGT. The ends were cut back, 3 bases at V and 1 base at J, with 7 bases in the middle. The CDR3 DNA sequence: TGTGCCAGCAGTGAGTCCCCTTCCTACGAGCAGTACTTC. Its translation is CASSESPSYEQYF.

This clonotype was picked up a small number of times. The chain joins TRBV7-8 to TRBJ2-2; 14 positions agree with TRBD2. The CDR3 has 17 residues. With V trimmed by 6 bases and J by 4 bases, 7 bases remained unmatched. From germline, CDR1 is SGHVS and CDR2 FQNEAQ. The DNA of the CDR3 is TGTGCCAGCAGGTTGACTAGCGGGAGGGCCGGCACCGGGGAGCTGTTTTTT. It translates to CASRLTSGRAGTGELFF.

This clonotype was detected many times. The genes are TRBV9 and TRBJ2-1, with unresolved D. Germline V gene data show CDR1 as SGDLS and CDR2 as YYNGEE. Trimming stripped 3 bases from V and 0 bases from J, with 7 bases between. This CDR3 contains 14 residues. The CDR3 DNA reads TGTGCCAGCAGCGGGGTTTCCTCCTACAATGAGCAGTTCTTC. This codes for CASSGVSSYNEQFF.

In this sample, this clonotype turned up many times. The chain recombines TRBV7-2 with TRBJ1-2; TRBD1 matches at 9 bases. CDR1 SGHTA and CDR2 FQGNSA come from the germline V gene. The J segment lost 4 bases and the V segment lost 4 bases, leaving 4 bases of the junction unmatched. The length of the CDR3 is 14 residues. The CDR3 nucleotides read TGTGCCAGCAGCTACCGGGACAGGGCCTATGGCTACACCTTC. Its translation: CASSYRDRAYGYTF.

This clonotype was seen repeatedly, ten times or more. This rearrangement joins TRBV2 to TRBJ2-2; TRBD1 aligns across 8 bases. This CDR3 contains 14 residues. J was trimmed by 5 bases and V by 6 bases; bases with no gene match: 5. CDR1 and CDR2 (germline): SNHLY, FYNNEI. CDR3 loop: CASRRTGTTGELFF. The CDR3 region has the DNA TGTGCCAGCAGGAGGACAGGGACGACCGGGGAGCTGTTTTTT.

This clonotype was seen many times. The chain has TRBV5-1 and TRBJ1-1; D ambiguous. Germline V gene data show CDR1 as SGHRS and CDR2 as YFSETQ. V was cut by 2 bases and J by 3 bases, with 11 bases left in between. The CDR3 spans 14 residues. CDR3 DNA: TGCGCCAGCAGCTTCGCGGGATCGTACACTGAAGCTTTCTTT. It codes for CASSFAGSYTEAFF. Together with reference TRBV5-1 and TRBJ1-1, the CDR3 gives the full variable domain: KAGVTQTPRYLIKTRGQQVTLSCSPISGHRSVSWYQQTPGQGLQFLFEYFSETQRNKGNFPGRFSGRQFSNSRSEMNVSTLELGDSALYLCASSFAGSYTEAFFGQGTRLTVV.

This chain links TRBV6-2 or TRBV6-3 with TRBJ1-2; TRBD1 matches 10 bases. CDR1 is MNHEY, CDR2 SVGEGT, per germline. The junction had 6 bases not matched to a gene; V was cut back by 0 bases and J by 8 bases. This CDR3 contains 15 residues. The CDR3 loop reads CASSYSGTGVGGYTF. Written as DNA, the CDR3 is TGTGCCAGCAGTTACTCCGGGACAGGGGTAGGCGGCTACACCTTC.

This rearrangement joins TRBV6-5 to TRBJ2-3; 7 bases line up with TRBD2. V shed 5 bases, J shed 0 bases, and the junction held 8 bases outside the gene matches. Germline assignment: CDR1 MNHEY and CDR2 SVGAGI. This CDR3 region has 16 residues. This CDR3 reads CASSLRLASSTDTQYF. The CDR3 DNA is TGTGCCAGCAGTCTACGACTAGCTTCTAGCACAGATACGCAGTATTTT.

In its sample, this clonotype was seen a few times. This chain uses TRBV9 with TRBJ2-3; unclear D gene. The CDR3 is made up of 12 amino acids. Germline V CDR1 and CDR2: SGDLS, YYNGEE. V gave up 3 bases and J gave up 0 bases, with 2 bases separating them. Written as DNA, the CDR3 is TGTGCCAGCAGCGCCAGCACAGATACGCAGTATTTT. This encodes CASSASTDTQYF. Drawing the rest from reference TRBV9 and TRBJ2-3, the complete variable domain is DSGVTQTPKHLITATGQRVTLRCSPRSGDLSVYWYQQSLDQGLQFLIQYYNGEERAKGNILERFSAQQFPDLHSELNLSSLELGDSALYFCASSASTDTQYFGPGTRLTVL.

The chain employs TRBV7-9 and TRBJ2-7; D may be TRBD1 (5 bases). V dropped 2 bases and J dropped 0 bases, with 11 bases sitting between them. This CDR3 spans 15 amino acids. Germline values: CDR1 SEHNR, CDR2 FQNEAQ (reference sequence). The CDR3 region has the DNA TGTGCCAGCAGCTTAATTGACAGCCTCTCCTACGAGCAGTACTTC. Protein sequence: CASSLIDSLSYEQYF.

This clonotype was counted many times. The J gene is TRBJ2-1, the V gene TRBV7-2; the match to TRBD2 covers 9 bases. The V and J ends lost 3 bases and 8 bases, in that order; junction bases with no gene match: 5. The CDR3 spans 14 residues. Germline V CDR1 and CDR2: SGHTA, FQGNSA. The CDR3 sequence is CASSFSGRPYEQFF. CDR3 coding DNA: TGTGCCAGCAGCTTCAGCGGGAGGCCGTATGAGCAGTTCTTC.

This clonotype was observed at least ten times. The chain links TRBV28 to TRBJ1-1; 8 nucleotides agree with TRBD1. Per germline, CDR1 MDHEN and CDR2 SYDVKM. The CDR3 runs to 12 residues. The J segment lost 2 bases and the V segment lost 8 bases, leaving 1 base of the junction unmatched. Here the CDR3 reads CASGTGNTEAFF. The CDR3 DNA sequence: TGTGCCAGCGGGACAGGCAACACTGAAGCTTTCTTT. The full variable domain, its missing parts supplied by reference TRBV28 and TRBJ1-1, is DVKVTQSSRYLVKRTGEKVFLECVQDMDHENMFWYRQDPGLGLRLIYFSYDVKMKEKGDIPEGYSVSREKKERFSLILESASTNQTSMYLCASGTGNTEAFFGQGTRLTVV.